What follows describes a single TCR beta chain. The antigen is not known. This entry comes from a study of pediatric ulcerative colitis. Study conclusions and caveats: Blood-derived T cells may be present in rectal pinch biopsies.

One to two pinch biopsies were taken from the rectum during colonoscopy. Ulcerative colitis patients received no immunosuppressive medication before the diagnostic colonoscopy. Per germline, CDR1 SQVTM and CDR2 ANQGSEA. This CDR3 spans 10 amino acids. Trimming removed 3 bases at V and 5 bases at J, with 4 bases between. Samples were sequenced at Survey level, maximum 500,000 reads. Repertoires were generated with immunoSEQ multiplex PCR, while TCRdb's copy carries only in-frame clones and drops some. The sample includes about 35,000 clones, about 81% of them seen just once. The chain has TRBV29-1 and TRBJ1-2, with D unclear. The sequencing sample was made of gut tissue. The clonotype was recovered from a boy between 10 and 17 years old with mild ulcerative colitis. The CDR3, as DNA: TGCAGCGTTGAGGAATATGGCTACACCTTC. Its translation is CSVEEYGYTF.